This TCR beta chain derives from a study of alternative splicing in chronic myeloid leukemia remission (dated by TCRdb to 2018 to 2020). In the study overall: Remission specimens from the trials were collected at major or complete molecular response, at 12 or 24 months of TKI therapy. RNA sequencing was used to profile peripheral blood obtained from chronic-phase CML patients at diagnosis and at remission, and the resulting profiles were compared with those of healthy donors. The RESIST (imatinib), ENESTxtnd (nilotinib) and PINNACLE (nilotinib plus pegylated interferon) trials supplied eight or nine diagnostic specimens along with matched remission specimens. Median ages of 54 years at diagnosis, roughly 58 at remission and around 37 for healthy controls were recorded. Trial diagnostic specimens were total leukocytes from peripheral blood collected in EDTA. Nine CML samples, seven diagnostic and two matched remission, were obtained from the French Persistem study. The female/male split was 11/5 for diagnosis samples, 8/3 for remission samples and 2/4 for controls. Trizol was used to extract total RNA from peripheral blood mononuclear cells of diagnosis, remission and control samples. Results the study describes overall, beyond this receptor: Blood cell composition differed strongly depending on the timepoint, moving from an enrichment of myeloid progenitors at diagnosis to an enrichment of mature lymphoid cells at remission. At remission, blood cell composition was found to be reconfigured to resemble that of lymphoid cell-enriched normal controls.

The library was obtained by bulk RNA-seq. The TruSeq Stranded RNA sample prep kit was used to generate libraries of poly-A-enriched mRNA from an input of approximately 0.94 ug total RNA. Paired-end sequencing was carried out on a HiSeq 2500, and each sample was sequenced in triplicate. Each mate in the RNA-seq data had a read length of 125 nucleotides. As for the original processing: Reads were trimmed and aligned to hg38 using STAR v2.7, and quality control was done with FASTQC, RSeQC and multiqc. Salmon 0.14.1 was used to quantify gene expression levels as transcripts per million (TPM). Principal component analysis suggested that trial, library batch, sequencing batch, treatment regimen and sex did not drive transcriptomic profiles. TCRdb reprocessed the reads and lists each CDR3 protein sequence as a single entry, with no DNA. The V and J calls and clone size are TCRdb's, not the authors'. The sample table holds around 300 distinct CDR3 sequences, of which over 85% were seen once. The leading ten clones occupy less than 35% of the sample.

In the paper's terms, the time point label means: major or complete molecular response after front-line TKI therapy. The patient cohort comprised sixteen CML patients, with matched post-remission samples retrieved for a subset of them. Concerning this clonotype itself: Its cognate antigen has yet to be identified.

The sample consisted of PBMCs or total blood leukocytes (not recorded which), taken during remission. The receptor was isolated from an adult with chronic myeloid leukemia.

The CDR3 reads CAGTSYGKLTF. The chain joins TRBV2 to TRBJ1-1. The CDR3 spans 11 residues, from the cysteine through the phenylalanine. DNA is not recorded here. The germline V gene gives CDR1 as SNHLY and CDR2 as FYNNEI.